Detailed here is one T cell receptor (beta chain). This record comes from a study of identical twins. Germline V gives CDR1 MNHNS, CDR2 SASEGT. Trimming cost V 5 bases and J 10 bases; bases outside gene matches: 10. The CDR3 length is 13 residues. TCRdb called the 5' RACE reads again in MiXCR, with one record for every CDR3 protein. This table has roughly 540,000 distinct CDR3 sequences, roughly a fifth appearing once. These same records also appear under a second study, on T cells expressing NK-cell markers. That work adds: Expanded clones of NKG2C+ T cells had an unclear HCMV specificity.

The TCR comes from a woman in her late teens or twenties in good health. The sample taken for sequencing was CD4+ T cells sorted from blood. The J gene is TRBJ1-1, the V gene TRBV6-1; TRBD1 matches at 7 bases. In DNA, the CDR3 is TGTGCCAGCAGTCCCACAGGGGACCTGGGAGCTTTCTTT. Translated: CASSPTGDLGAFF.